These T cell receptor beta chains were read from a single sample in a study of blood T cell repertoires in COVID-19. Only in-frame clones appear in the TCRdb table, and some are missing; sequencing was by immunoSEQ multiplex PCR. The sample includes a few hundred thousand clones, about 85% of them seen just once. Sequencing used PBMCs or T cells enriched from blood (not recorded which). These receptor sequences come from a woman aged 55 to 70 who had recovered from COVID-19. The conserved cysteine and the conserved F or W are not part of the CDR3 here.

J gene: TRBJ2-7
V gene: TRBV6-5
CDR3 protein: ASCYTQGPNEQY

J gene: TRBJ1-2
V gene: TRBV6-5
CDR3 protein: ASGGRAVYGYT

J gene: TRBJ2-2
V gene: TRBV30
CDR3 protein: AWSVGQGWNTGELF

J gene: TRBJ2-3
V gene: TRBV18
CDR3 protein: ASSGAGGPDTQY

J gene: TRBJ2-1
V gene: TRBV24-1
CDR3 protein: ATSDLAAGYEQF

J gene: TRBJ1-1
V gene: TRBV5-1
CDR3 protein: ASSLDREGTEAF

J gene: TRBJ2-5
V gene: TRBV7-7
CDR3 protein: ASSWGTGGAETQY

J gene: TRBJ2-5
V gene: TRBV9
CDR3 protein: ASSAITGFPETQY

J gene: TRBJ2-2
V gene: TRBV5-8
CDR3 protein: ASSKPQGANTGELF

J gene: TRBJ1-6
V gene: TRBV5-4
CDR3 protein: ASSLDRPPYNSPLH